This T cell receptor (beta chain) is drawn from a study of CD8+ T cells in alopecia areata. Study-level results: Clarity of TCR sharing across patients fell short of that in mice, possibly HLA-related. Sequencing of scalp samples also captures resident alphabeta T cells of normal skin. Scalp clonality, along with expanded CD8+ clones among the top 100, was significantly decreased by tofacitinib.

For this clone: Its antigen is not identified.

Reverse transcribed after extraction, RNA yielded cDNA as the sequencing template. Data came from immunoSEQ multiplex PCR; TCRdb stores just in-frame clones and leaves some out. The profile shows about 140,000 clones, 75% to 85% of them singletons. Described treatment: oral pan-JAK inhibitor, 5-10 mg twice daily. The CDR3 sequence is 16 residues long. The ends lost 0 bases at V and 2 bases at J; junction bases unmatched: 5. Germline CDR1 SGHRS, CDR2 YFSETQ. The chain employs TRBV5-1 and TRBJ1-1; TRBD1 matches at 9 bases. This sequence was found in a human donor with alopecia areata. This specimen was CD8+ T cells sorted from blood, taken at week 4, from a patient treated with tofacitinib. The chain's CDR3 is CASSLGDRENNTEAFF. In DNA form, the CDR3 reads TGCGCCAGCAGCTTGGGGGACAGGGAAAATAACACTGAAGCTTTCTTT. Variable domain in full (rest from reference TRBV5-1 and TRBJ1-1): KAGVTQTPRYLIKTRGQQVTLSCSPISGHRSVSWYQQTPGQGLQFLFEYFSETQRNKGNFPGRFSGRQFSNSRSEMNVSTLELGDSALYLCASSLGDRENNTEAFFGQGTRLTVV.